The rows below give T cell receptor beta chains drawn from one sample of a study of CD8+ T cells in alopecia areata. Profiled with immunoSEQ multiplex PCR; TCRdb holds only in-frame clones, not every one. The profile shows 37,000 or so clones, 45% to 70% of them singletons. Specimen: CD4+ Tregs sorted from blood. The receptors come from a human donor with alopecia areata. CDR3s include the opening cysteine and the closing phenylalanine or tryptophan. The D gene is left open where the match is weak. Not every row has a clone size; where given, it reads once, few, many or a size class.

V	J	D	size	CDR3	DNA
TRBV4-2	TRBJ2-7	TRBD2	few	CASSQAGLGGAYEQYF	TGTGCCAGCAGCCAAGCGGGACTAGGTGGGGCCTACGAGCAGTACTTC
TRBV4-1	TRBJ2-1	-	few	CASSQEAVTYNEQFF	TGCGCCAGCAGCCAAGAGGCGGTTACCTACAATGAGCAGTTCTTC
TRBV7-9	TRBJ2-2	-	-	CASSSFAGGIAGTGELFF	TGTGCCAGCAGCTCGTTTGCAGGGGGCATAGCGGGCACCGGGGAGCTGTTTTTT
TRBV29-1	TRBJ2-1	-	-	CSVLSGLSYNEQFF	TGCAGCGTCCTAAGCGGGCTCTCCTACAATGAGCAGTTCTTC
TRBV2	TRBJ1-6	-	-	CASSDRGSNSPLHF	TGTGCCAGCAGTGATCGGGGGTCTAATTCACCCCTCCACTTT
TRBV6-6	TRBJ1-2	TRBD1	-	CASSPDYRGHGYTF	TGTGCCAGCAGTCCTGATTACAGGGGCCATGGCTACACCTTC
TRBV5-1	TRBJ2-7	TRBD1	-	CASSPDRGDSYEQYF	TGCGCCAGCAGCCCGGACAGGGGGGACTCCTACGAGCAGTACTTC
TRBV28	TRBJ2-3	TRBD2	-	CASSSPSGLGNTQYF	TGTGCCAGCAGTTCTCCTAGCGGGCTGGGAAATACGCAGTATTTT
TRBV10-3	TRBJ2-7	TRBD1	once	CAIRVEDRGDEQYF	TGTGCCATCAGGGTTGAGGACAGGGGAGACGAGCAGTACTTC
TRBV30	TRBJ1-6	-	once	CAWSLGHESSPLHF	TGTGCCTGGAGTCTGGGACATGAGAGTTCACCCCTCCACTTT
TRBV28	TRBJ2-3	-	few	CASRSRGTDTQYF	TGTGCCAGCAGGTCCAGGGGCACAGATACGCAGTATTTT
TRBV7-2	TRBJ2-1	TRBD2	few	CASSPPGLALYNEQFF	TGTGCCAGCAGCCCCCCGGGACTAGCGCTTTACAATGAGCAGTTCTTC
TRBV7-6	TRBJ2-5	-	-	CASSLIPPARFKNLQETQYF	TGTGCCAGCAGCTTAATCCCCCCAGCCCGTTTCAAAAATCTCCAAGAGACCCAGTACTTC
TRBV7-6	TRBJ1-1	-	few	CASSLDEKRKAFF	TGTGCCAGCAGCTTAGATGAGAAGAGGAAAGCTTTCTTT
TRBV7-2	TRBJ1-6	TRBD1	once	CASSSGQGSSPLHF	TGTGCCAGCAGCTCCGGACAGGGATCCTCACCCCTCCACTTT
TRBV5-4	TRBJ2-2	-	-	CASSFFLTGELFF	TGTGCCAGCAGCTTCTTTCTCACCGGGGAGCTGTTTTTT
TRBV5-1	TRBJ2-7	-	-	CASSSTNYEQYF	TGCGCCAGCAGCTCGACAAACTACGAGCAGTACTTC
TRBV5-1	TRBJ2-5	TRBD2	-	CASSLGLAGETQYF	TGCGCCAGCAGCTTGGGACTAGCAGGGGAGACCCAGTACTTC
TRBV7-2	TRBJ2-3	TRBD2	-	CASSQERGLAGPDTQYF	TGCGCCAGCAGCCAAGAGAGGGGACTAGCGGGACCAGATACGCAGTATTTT
TRBV5-1	TRBJ1-1	-	-	CASSLEMRTEAFF	TGCGCCAGCAGCTTGGAGATGAGGACTGAAGCTTTCTTT
TRBV7-2	TRBJ2-4	-	-	CASSPQTGAKNIQYF	TGTGCCAGCAGCCCACAAACAGGGGCCAAAAACATTCAGTACTTC
TRBV28	TRBJ2-7	-	-	CASSQTPTYEQYF	TGTGCCAGCAGTCAAACACCGACCTACGAGCAGTACTTC